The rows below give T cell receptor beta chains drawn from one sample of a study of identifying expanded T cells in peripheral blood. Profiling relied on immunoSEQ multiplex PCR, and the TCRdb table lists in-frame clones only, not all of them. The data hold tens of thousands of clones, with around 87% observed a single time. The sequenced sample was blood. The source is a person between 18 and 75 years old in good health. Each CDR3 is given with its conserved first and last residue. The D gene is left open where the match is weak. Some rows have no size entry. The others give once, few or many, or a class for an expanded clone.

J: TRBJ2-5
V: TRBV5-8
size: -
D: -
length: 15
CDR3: CASSSWTEIGETQYF
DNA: TGTGCCAGCAGCTCCTGGACGGAGATCGGAGAGACCCAGTACTTC

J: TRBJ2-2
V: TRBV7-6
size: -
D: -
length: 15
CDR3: CASSDISRFGGELFF
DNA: TGTGCCAGCAGCGATATCTCCCGTTTTGGGGGGGAGCTGTTTTTT

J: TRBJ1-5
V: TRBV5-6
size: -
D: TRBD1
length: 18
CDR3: CASSLSPNRGGSNQPQHF
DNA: TGTGCCAGCAGCCTTTCGCCGAACAGGGGAGGGAGCAATCAGCCCCAGCATTTT

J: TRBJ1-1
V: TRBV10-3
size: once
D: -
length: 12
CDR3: CAISESLGGAFF
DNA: TGTGCCATCAGTGAGTCCCTCGGGGGAGCTTTCTTT

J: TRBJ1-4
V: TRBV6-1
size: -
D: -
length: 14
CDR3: CASSMAATNEKLFF
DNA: TGTGCCAGCAGTATGGCAGCAACTAATGAAAAACTGTTTTTT

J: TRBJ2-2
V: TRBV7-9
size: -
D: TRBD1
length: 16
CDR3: CASSSGQGARTGELFF
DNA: TGTGCCAGCAGCTCGGGACAGGGGGCGCGTACCGGGGAGCTGTTTTTT

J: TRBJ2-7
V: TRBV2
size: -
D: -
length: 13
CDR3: CASSEEFNYEQYF
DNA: TGTGCCAGCAGTGAGGAATTCAACTACGAGCAGTACTTC

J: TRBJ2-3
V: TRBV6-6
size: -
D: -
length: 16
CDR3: CASSYGGGESTDTQYF
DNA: TGTGCCAGCAGTTACGGCGGCGGGGAGAGCACAGATACGCAGTATTTT

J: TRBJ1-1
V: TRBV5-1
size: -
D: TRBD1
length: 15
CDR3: CASSLGGTGNTEAFF
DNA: TGCGCCAGCAGCTTGGGCGGGACAGGGAACACTGAAGCTTTCTTT

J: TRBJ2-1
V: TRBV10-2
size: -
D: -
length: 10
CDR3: CASRLNEQFF
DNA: TGCGCCAGCCGACTGAATGAGCAGTTCTTC

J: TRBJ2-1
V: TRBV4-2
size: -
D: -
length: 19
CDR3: CASSQHTAATDQFYNEQFF
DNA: TGTGCCAGCAGCCAACATACCGCGGCTACGGACCAATTTTACAATGAGCAGTTCTTC

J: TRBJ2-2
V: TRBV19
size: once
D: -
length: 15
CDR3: CASNADTANTGELFF
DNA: TGTGCCAGCAACGCGGACACGGCGAACACCGGGGAGCTGTTTTTT

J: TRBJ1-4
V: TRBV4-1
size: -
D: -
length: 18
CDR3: CASSQGRPAARAFEKLFF
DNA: TGCGCCAGCAGCCAAGGAAGGCCCGCGGCCAGGGCCTTTGAAAAACTGTTTTTT

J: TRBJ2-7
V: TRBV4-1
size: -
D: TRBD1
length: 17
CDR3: CASSPWTGESDSYEQYF
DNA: TGCGCCAGCAGCCCATGGACAGGGGAGTCCGACTCCTACGAGCAGTACTTC

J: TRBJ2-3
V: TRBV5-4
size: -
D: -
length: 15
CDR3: CASSFRGLSTDTQYF
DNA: TGTGCCAGCAGCTTCCGGGGGCTTAGCACAGATACGCAGTATTTT

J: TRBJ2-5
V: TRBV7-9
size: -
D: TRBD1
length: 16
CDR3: CASSLAVTGGTETQYF
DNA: TGTGCCAGCAGCTTAGCCGTGACAGGGGGAACGGAGACCCAGTACTTC

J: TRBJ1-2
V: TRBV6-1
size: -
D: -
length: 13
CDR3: CASSERQNYGYTF
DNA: TGTGCCAGCAGTGAAAGACAGAACTATGGCTACACCTTC

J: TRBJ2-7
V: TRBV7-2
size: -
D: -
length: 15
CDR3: CASSLGSGGRNEQYF
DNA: TGTGCCAGCAGCTTAGGGTCGGGGGGCAGGAACGAGCAGTACTTC

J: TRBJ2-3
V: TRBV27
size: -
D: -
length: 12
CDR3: CASSSRSDTQYF
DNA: TGTGCCAGCAGTTCCCGTTCAGATACGCAGTATTTT

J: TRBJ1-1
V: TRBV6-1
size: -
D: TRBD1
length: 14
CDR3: CASRLTGPQRQAFF
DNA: TGTGCCAGCAGACTGACAGGGCCCCAACGTCAAGCTTTCTTT

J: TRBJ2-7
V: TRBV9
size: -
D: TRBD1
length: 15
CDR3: CASSAGTGGGYEQYF
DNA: TGTGCCAGCAGCGCAGGGACAGGGGGCGGATACGAGCAGTACTTC

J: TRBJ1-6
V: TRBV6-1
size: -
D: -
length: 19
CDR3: CASSEGDGALSSYNSPLHF
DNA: TGTGCCAGCAGTGAAGGGGACGGGGCTTTGAGCTCCTATAATTCACCCCTCCACTTT

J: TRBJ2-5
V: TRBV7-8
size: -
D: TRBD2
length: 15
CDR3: CASRPLASTQETQYF
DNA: TGTGCCAGCAGACCACTAGCGAGCACGCAAGAGACCCAGTACTTC

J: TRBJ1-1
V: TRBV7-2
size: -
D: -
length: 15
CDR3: CASSLWSTGRTEAFF
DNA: TGTGCCAGCAGCTTATGGAGCACAGGGCGGACTGAAGCTTTCTTT

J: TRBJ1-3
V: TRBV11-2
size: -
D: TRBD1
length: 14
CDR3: CARDRGKPGNTIYF
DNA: TGTGCCAGGGACAGGGGGAAACCTGGAAACACCATATATTTT

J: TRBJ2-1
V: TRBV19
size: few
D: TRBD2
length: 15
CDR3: CASSTAGTSFSEQFF
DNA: TGTGCCAGTAGTACGGCCGGGACTAGCTTTTCTGAGCAGTTCTTC

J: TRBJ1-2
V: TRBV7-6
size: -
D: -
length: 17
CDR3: CASSPRHKGAWNYGYTF
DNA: TGTGCCAGCAGCCCTAGACATAAAGGGGCCTGGAACTATGGCTACACCTTC

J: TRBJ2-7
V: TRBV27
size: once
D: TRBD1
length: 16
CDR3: CASSPGIGQALYEQYF
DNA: TGTGCCAGCAGTCCAGGCATAGGACAGGCCCTGTACGAGCAGTACTTC

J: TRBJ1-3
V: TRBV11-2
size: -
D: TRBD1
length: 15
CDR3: CASSPRTGDGNTIYF
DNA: TGTGCCAGCAGCCCCCGGACAGGGGACGGAAACACCATATATTTT

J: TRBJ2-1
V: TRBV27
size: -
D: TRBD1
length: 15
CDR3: CASSLTGFTYNEQFF
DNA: TGTGCCAGCAGTTTGACAGGGTTCACCTACAATGAGCAGTTCTTC

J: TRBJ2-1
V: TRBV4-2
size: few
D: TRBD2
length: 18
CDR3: CASSQVSSGKEITNEQFF
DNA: TGTGCCAGCAGCCAAGTCTCTAGCGGGAAGGAGATCACCAATGAGCAGTTCTTC

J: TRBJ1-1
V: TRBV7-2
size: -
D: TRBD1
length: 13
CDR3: CASSLDRADRAFF
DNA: TGTGCCAGCAGCTTGGACAGGGCAGATAGAGCTTTCTTT

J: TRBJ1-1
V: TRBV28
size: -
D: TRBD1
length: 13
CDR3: CASRTGVGNGAFF
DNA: TGTGCCAGCAGGACAGGGGTGGGAAATGGAGCTTTCTTT

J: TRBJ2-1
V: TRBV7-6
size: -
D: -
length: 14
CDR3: CASSHPGSYNEQFF
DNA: TGTGCCAGCAGCCATCCCGGCTCCTACAATGAGCAGTTCTTC

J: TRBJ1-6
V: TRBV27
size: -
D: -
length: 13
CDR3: CASSWSSNSPLHF
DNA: TGTGCCAGCAGTTGGTCCTCTAATTCACCCCTCCACTTT

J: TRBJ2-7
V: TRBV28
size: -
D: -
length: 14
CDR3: CASSLGGYTYEQYF
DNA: TGTGCCAGCAGTTTAGGGGGGTATACCTACGAGCAGTACTTC

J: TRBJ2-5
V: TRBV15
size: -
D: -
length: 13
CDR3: CATSDRSQETQYF
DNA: TGTGCCACCAGTGACAGGTCCCAAGAGACCCAGTACTTC

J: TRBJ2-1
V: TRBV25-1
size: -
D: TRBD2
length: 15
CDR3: CASSGSGGSYNEQFF
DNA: TGTGCCAGCAGTGGTAGCGGGGGCTCCTACAATGAGCAGTTCTTC

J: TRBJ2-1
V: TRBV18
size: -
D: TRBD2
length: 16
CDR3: CASSPSRLAGNNEQFF
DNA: TGTGCCAGCTCACCATCCCGACTAGCGGGTAACAATGAGCAGTTCTTC

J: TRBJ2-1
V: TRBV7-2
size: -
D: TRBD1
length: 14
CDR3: CASSGDRGRDEQFF
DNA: TGTGCCAGCAGCGGGGACAGGGGGCGGGATGAGCAGTTCTTC

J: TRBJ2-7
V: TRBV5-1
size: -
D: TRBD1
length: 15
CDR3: CASSGPGQGAYEQYF
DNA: TGCGCCAGCAGCGGACCGGGACAGGGGGCCTACGAGCAGTACTTC

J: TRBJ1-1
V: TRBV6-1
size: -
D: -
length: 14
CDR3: CASSEAGRNTEAFF
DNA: TGTGCCAGCAGTGAAGCGGGGAGGAACACTGAAGCTTTCTTT

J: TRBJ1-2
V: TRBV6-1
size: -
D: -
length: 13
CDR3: CASSEARNRGYTF
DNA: TGTGCCAGCAGTGAAGCCCGAAATCGGGGCTACACCTTC

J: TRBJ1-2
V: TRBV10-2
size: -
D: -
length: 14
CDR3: CASSPTTRYYGYTF
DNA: TGCGCCAGCAGCCCAACGACTAGGTACTATGGCTACACCTTC

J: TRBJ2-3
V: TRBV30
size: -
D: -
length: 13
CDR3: CAWTVQGGNTQYF
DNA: TGTGCCTGGACCGTACAGGGGGGGAATACGCAGTATTTT